The 7 T cell receptor beta chains below all came from one sample that was sequenced in a study of cytomegalovirus exposure and HLA in healthy donors. PCR primers comprised 60 Vbeta and 13 Jbeta primers. The data were produced by immunoSEQ multiplex PCR, yet TCRdb's version contains in-frame clones alone and is incomplete. The data show approximately 160,000 clones, around four fifths seen once. Source material: PBMCs. The receptor source for this set is a girl aged 2 to 10 in good health and CMV-seropositive.

Worth noting for this clone: Germline is not matched at one junction end, which may reflect a read error. The CDR3 DNA is TGTGCTAGCAGCTTAGGACTTCAAGAGACCCAGTACTTC. Translated: CASSLGLQETQYF. The chain links TRBV7-7 to TRBJ2-5, with D possibly matching TRBD2 (5 bases). The CDR3 consists of 13 residues. Germline CDR1 and CDR2: SSHAT and FNYEAQ (reference sequence). The whole variable domain, filled in from reference TRBV7-7 and TRBJ2-5, reads GAGVSQSPRYKVTKRGQDVTLRCDPISSHATLYWYQQALGQGPEFLTYFNYEAQPDKSGLPSDRFSAERPEGSISTLTIQRTEQRDSAMYRCASSLGLQETQYFGPGTRLLVL.

This clone was found a few times. The rearrangement joins TRBV6-1 to TRBJ2-3, with TRBD2 identical over 9 bases. From germline, CDR1 is MNHNS and CDR2 SASEGT. This CDR3 is 16 amino acids long. V lost 2 bases and J lost 0; bases outside the gene matches: 3. CDR3 in DNA: TGTGCCAGCAGTGAATTTACTAGCGGGAGCACAGATACGCAGTATTTT. Translated: CASSEFTSGSTDTQYF.

This chain connects TRBV28 to TRBJ1-5; D unclear. Germline V gene sequence: CDR1 MDHEN, CDR2 SYDVKM. The CDR3 length is 16 residues. V was clipped by 3 bases and J by 4 bases, with 16 bases between them. The CDR3 reads CASSLFRDGLNQPQHF. The CDR3 DNA sequence: TGTGCCAGCAGTTTGTTCCGAGACGGACTAAATCAGCCCCAGCATTTT.

The chain has TRBV28 and TRBJ2-6; D is undetermined. Trimming shortened V by 7 bases and J by 0 bases, and 7 bases separated the two germline ends. The CDR3 consists of 14 residues. Germline CDR1 reads MDHEN; CDR2 reads SYDVKM. CDR3 nucleotide sequence: TGTGCCAGCACCCCTTACTCTGGGGCCAACGTCCTGACTTTC. Translated, it gives CASTPYSGANVLTF.

The gene calls are TRBV7-9 and TRBJ2-5, with TRBD2 identical over 12 bases. V lost 8 bases and J lost 4; bases outside the gene matches: 8. Germline CDR1 SEHNR, CDR2 FQNEAQ (reference sequence). The CDR3 extends over 15 amino acids. The CDR3, as DNA: TGTGCCAGCTGCCTAGCGGGAGGGCCAGTAGAGACCCAGTACTTC. It encodes CASCLAGGPVETQYF.

This clone was counted once. The genes are TRBV4-2 and TRBJ1-1, with no clear D. The CDR3 loop spans 14 amino acids. The V and J ends lost 0 bases and 7 bases respectively, with 12 bases between them. CDR1 is LGHNA, CDR2 YNFKEQ, per germline. The CDR3, as DNA: TGTGCCAGCAGCCAAGATCAGCTCGCGGTTGAAGCTTTCTTT. This gives the protein CASSQDQLAVEAFF.

The table lists this clone with a few counts. This chain joins TRBV2 and TRBJ2-3; 7 positions agree with TRBD1. Losses at the gene ends were 5 bases for V and 2 bases for J; bases not matched to a gene: 4. Germline V gene data show CDR1 as SNHLY and CDR2 as FYNNEI. The CDR3 runs to 14 residues. This chain's CDR3 is CASSRQGSTDTQYF. CDR3 bases: TGTGCCAGCAGTAGACAGGGATCCACAGATACGCAGTATTTT.